This note documents a single T cell receptor beta chain sequence. Its antigen is unknown. The junction departs from the called germline gene at one end, perhaps through a read error. This specimen belongs to a study of tumor-infiltrating lymphocytes in primary liver carcinoma. The wider study: Per sample, productive TCRbeta reads numbered roughly 3.65 to 7.13 million, similar across tissue types.

The input was about 500 ng total RNA; TCR beta cDNA was made from it with a constant-region primer. Library construction for TCR beta comprised three nested multiplex PCR rounds performed with slightly modified ARM-PCR. Running 9 to 11 cycles apiece, the first two PCR rounds relied on TRBV1-TRBV30 forward primers together with a C-beta reverse primer. MiXCR was run by TCRdb on the multiplex PCR reads, yielding one entry per CDR3 protein. The sample lists approximately 330,000 distinct CDR3 sequences; around three fifths were seen once. The study, taken as a whole, reports: Tumor-adjacent and tumor-blood pairs shared less of their repertoires than tumor region pairs shared. The samples were not sorted (they were bulk), so CD4+ and CD8+ repertoires were not compared. Relative to blood, tumors carried a significantly larger fraction of the repertoire in their top 250 clones (p = 0.039).

They got blood RNA out of unsorted whole blood and also pulled out germline DNA. The CDR3 runs to 16 residues. Germline loops: CDR1 MDHEN, CDR2 SYDVKM. Sequencing was done on a sample of peripheral blood. The sequence was obtained from a middle-aged man with primary liver carcinoma and hepatitis B virus infection. V gene TRBV28 combines with J gene TRBJ1-3, with D tentatively TRBD1 (6 bases). CDR3 DNA: TGTGCCAGTAGTTTATTTCCGGGGGCCTTTGGAAACACCATATATTTT. It yields the protein CASSLFPGAFGNTIYF.